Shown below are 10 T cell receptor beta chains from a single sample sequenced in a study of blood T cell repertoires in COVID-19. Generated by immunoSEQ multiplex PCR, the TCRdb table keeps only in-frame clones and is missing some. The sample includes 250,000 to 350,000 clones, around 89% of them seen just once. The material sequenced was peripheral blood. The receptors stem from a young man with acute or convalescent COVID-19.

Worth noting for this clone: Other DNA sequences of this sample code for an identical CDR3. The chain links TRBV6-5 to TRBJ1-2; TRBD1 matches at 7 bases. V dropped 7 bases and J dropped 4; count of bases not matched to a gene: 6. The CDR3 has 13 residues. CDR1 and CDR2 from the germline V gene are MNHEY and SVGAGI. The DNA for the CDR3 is TGTGCCAGCATCCCGACAGGGACCTATGGCTACACCTTC. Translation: CASIPTGTYGYTF.

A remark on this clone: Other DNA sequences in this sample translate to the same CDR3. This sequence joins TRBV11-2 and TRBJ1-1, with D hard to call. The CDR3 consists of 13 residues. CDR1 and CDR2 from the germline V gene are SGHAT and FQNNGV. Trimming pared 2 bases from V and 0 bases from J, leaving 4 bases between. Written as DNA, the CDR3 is TGTGCCAGCAGCTTAACTGTGAACACTGAAGCTTTCTTT. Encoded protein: CASSLTVNTEAFF.

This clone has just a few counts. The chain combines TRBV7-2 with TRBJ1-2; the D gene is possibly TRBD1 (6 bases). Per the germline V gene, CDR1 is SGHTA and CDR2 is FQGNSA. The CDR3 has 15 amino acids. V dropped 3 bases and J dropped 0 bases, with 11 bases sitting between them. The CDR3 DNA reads TGTGCCAGCAGCTTTATGACAGGAGCTAACTATGGCTACACCTTC. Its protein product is CASSFMTGANYGYTF.

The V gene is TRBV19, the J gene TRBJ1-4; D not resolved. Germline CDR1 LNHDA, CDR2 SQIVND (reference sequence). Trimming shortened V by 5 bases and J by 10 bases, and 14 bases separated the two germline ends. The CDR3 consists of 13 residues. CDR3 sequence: CASSWLKGVKLFF. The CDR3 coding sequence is TGTGCCAGTAGTTGGCTTAAAGGAGTAAAACTGTTTTTT.

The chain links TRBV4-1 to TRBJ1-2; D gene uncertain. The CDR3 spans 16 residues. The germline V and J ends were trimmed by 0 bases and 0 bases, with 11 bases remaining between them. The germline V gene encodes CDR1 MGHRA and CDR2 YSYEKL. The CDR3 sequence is CASSQDRGPTNYGYTF. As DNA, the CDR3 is TGCGCCAGCAGCCAAGACCGGGGTCCCACTAACTATGGCTACACCTTC.

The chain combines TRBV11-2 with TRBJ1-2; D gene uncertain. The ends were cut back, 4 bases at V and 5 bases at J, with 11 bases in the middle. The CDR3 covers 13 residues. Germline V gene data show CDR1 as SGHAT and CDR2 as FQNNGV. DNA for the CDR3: TGTGCCAGCAGCTCATCGACCGGGTATGGCTACACCTTC. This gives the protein CASSSSTGYGYTF.

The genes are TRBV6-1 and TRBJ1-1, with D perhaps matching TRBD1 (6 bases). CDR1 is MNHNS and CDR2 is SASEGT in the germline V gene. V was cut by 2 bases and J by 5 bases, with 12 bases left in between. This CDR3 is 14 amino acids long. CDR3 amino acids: CASSERRTATEAFF. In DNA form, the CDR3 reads TGTGCCAGCAGTGAACGTAGGACAGCGACTGAAGCTTTCTTT.

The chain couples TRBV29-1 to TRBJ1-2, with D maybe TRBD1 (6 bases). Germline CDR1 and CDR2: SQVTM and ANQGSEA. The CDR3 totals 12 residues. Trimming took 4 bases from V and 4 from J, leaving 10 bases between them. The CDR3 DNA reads TGCAGCGTTGTTGACAGGCCCTATGGCTACACCTTC. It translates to CSVVDRPYGYTF.

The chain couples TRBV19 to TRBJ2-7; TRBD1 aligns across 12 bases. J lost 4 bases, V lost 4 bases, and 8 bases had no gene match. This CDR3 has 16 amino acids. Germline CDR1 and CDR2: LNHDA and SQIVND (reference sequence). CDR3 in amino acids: CASSTHPGQGAYEQYF. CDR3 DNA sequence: TGTGCCAGTAGTACCCACCCGGGACAGGGGGCTTACGAGCAGTACTTC.

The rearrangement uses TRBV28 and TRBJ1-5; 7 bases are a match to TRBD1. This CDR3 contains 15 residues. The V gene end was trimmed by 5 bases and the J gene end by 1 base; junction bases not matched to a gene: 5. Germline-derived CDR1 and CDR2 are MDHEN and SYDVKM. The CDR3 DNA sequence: TGTGCCAGCAGTACAGGGGCCCTAAGCAATCAGCCCCAGCATTTT. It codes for CASSTGALSNQPQHF.